This T cell receptor (beta chain) is from a study of control samples from healthy donors and cancer patients. Repertoires were generated with immunoSEQ multiplex PCR, while TCRdb's copy carries only in-frame clones and drops some. The repertoire holds approximately 150,000 clones, with more than 85% as singletons. The CDR3 runs to 15 residues. Germline V gives CDR1 SNHLY, CDR2 FYNNEI. Deletions cut 8 bases from V and 0 bases from J, with 14 bases between. The sequenced material came from blood. The clonotype originates from a woman aged 40-49 years in good health. The chain links TRBV2 to TRBJ1-3, with D perhaps matching TRBD1 (5 bases). The CDR3: CASLPGLNSGNTIYF. Written as DNA, the CDR3 is TGTGCCAGCCTACCGGGACTGAACTCTGGAAACACCATATATTTT.